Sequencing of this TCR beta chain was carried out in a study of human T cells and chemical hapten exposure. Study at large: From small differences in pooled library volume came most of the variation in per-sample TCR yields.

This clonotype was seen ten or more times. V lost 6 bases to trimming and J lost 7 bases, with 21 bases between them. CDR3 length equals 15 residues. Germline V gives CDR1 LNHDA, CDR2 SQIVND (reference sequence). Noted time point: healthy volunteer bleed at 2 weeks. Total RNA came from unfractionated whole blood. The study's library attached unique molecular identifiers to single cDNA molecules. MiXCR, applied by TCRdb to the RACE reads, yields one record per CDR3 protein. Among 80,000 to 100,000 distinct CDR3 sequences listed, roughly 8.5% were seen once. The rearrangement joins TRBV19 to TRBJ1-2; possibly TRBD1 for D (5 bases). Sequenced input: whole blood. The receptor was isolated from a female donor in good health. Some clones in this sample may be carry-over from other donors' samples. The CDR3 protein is CASRIGGVIRSGYTF. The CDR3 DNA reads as TGTGCCAGTAGAATTGGAGGGGTCATAAGGAGTGGCTACACCTTC.